The rows below give T cell receptor beta chains drawn from one sample of a study of T cells after yellow fever vaccination. Via MiXCR, TCRdb re-called the 5' RACE reads, giving one row per CDR3 protein. The sample lists some 500,000 distinct CDR3 sequences, roughly 14% seen once, with more than 12% in the top ten. This specimen consisted of PBMCs, obtained on the day of the yellow fever booster vaccination. The receptors stem from a man younger than 45 who received the YFV17D yellow fever vaccine. Each CDR3 is given with its conserved first and last residue. A D gene is named only where the DNA matches it firmly. Where a row states a size, it is once, few, many or the class of an expanded clone; other rows omit it.

j_gene | v_gene | abundance | d_gene | CDR3aa | CDR3nt
TRBJ1-1 | TRBV5-4 | - | - | CASSIPGLNTEAFF | TGTGCCAGCAGCATTCCCGGTTTGAACACTGAAGCTTTCTTT
TRBJ1-6 | TRBV11-2 | - | - | CASSRQASPLHF | TGTGCCAGCAGCAGACAGGCCTCACCCCTCCACTTT
TRBJ2-5 | TRBV7-2 | once | TRBD2 | CASSPGLAAFQETQYF | TGTGCCAGCAGCCCGGGACTAGCAGCCTTCCAAGAGACCCAGTACTTC
TRBJ2-1 | TRBV7-8 | many | - | CASSLRDNEQFF | TGTGCCAGCAGCTTACGAGACAATGAGCAGTTCTTC
TRBJ2-2 | TRBV30 | few | - | CAWRLNTGELFF | TGTGCCTGGAGACTAAACACCGGGGAGCTGTTTTTT
TRBJ2-1 | TRBV29-1 | few | - | CSVKRTDNEQFF | TGCAGCGTCAAAAGGACAGACAATGAGCAGTTCTTC
TRBJ2-3 | TRBV12-3/TRBV12-4 | many | - | CASGDTDTQYF | TGTGCCAGCGGGGACACAGATACGCAGTATTTT
TRBJ2-3 | TRBV7-2 | - | - | CASSLTPPHTDTQYF | TGTGCCAGCAGCTTAACCCCTCCTCACACAGATACGCAGTATTTT
TRBJ1-1 | TRBV10-3 | many | - | CAISIGENSEAFF | TGTGCCATCAGTATTGGAGAAAACTCTGAAGCTTTCTTT
TRBJ2-1 | TRBV7-3 | - | - | CASSPSPGPHAEQFF | TGTGCCAGCAGCCCCAGTCCGGGGCCTCACGCCGAGCAGTTCTTC
TRBJ2-1 | TRBV7-9 | few | - | CASTPGIEQFF | TGTGCCAGCACGCCCGGGATTGAGCAGTTCTTC
TRBJ1-1 | TRBV20-1 | many | - | CSARAETGPTEAFF | TGCAGTGCTAGAGCCGAAACAGGGCCCACTGAAGCTTTCTTT
TRBJ2-2 | TRBV3-1 | few | TRBD2 | CASSQEGLAGDTGELFF | TGTGCCAGCAGCCAAGAGGGACTAGCGGGAGACACCGGGGAGCTGTTTTTT
TRBJ2-7 | TRBV20-1 | - | TRBD1 | CSADPGTGLLEQYF | TGCAGTGCGGATCCCGGGACAGGACTCCTTGAGCAGTACTTC
TRBJ2-3 | TRBV24-1 | few | - | CATSDGQAGFIDTQYF | TGTGCCACCAGTGATGGTCAGGCGGGATTTATAGATACGCAGTATTTT
TRBJ1-4 | TRBV7-2 | - | - | CASSPRGEGYLGEKLFF | TGTGCCAGCAGCCCTAGGGGGGAGGGCTATCTGGGTGAAAAACTGTTTTTT
TRBJ1-4 | TRBV6-1 | few | - | CASRTTENEKLFF | TGTGCCAGCAGAACGACAGAAAATGAAAAACTGTTTTTT
TRBJ2-7 | TRBV20-1 | - | - | CSATYGSRIYEQYF | TGCAGTGCAACGTACGGCTCCAGAATCTACGAGCAGTACTTC
TRBJ2-1 | TRBV12-3/TRBV12-4 | - | TRBD2 | CASTGSGRQFF | TGTGCCAGCACCGGTAGCGGGAGGCAGTTCTTC
TRBJ2-7 | TRBV7-9 | few | TRBD2 | CASSLLRASGSYYEQYF | TGTGCCAGCAGCTTACTCCGAGCTAGCGGGAGTTACTACGAGCAGTACTTC
TRBJ1-1 | TRBV20-1 | few | - | CSAKTVSAFF | TGCAGTGCCAAGACAGTGTCAGCTTTCTTT
TRBJ1-4 | TRBV2 | few | TRBD1 | CASRKGQGNEKLFF | TGTGCCAGCAGGAAGGGACAGGGGAATGAAAAACTGTTTTTT
TRBJ1-5 | TRBV20-1 | many | - | CSASARNSNQPQHF | TGCAGTGCTAGTGCTCGAAATAGCAATCAGCCCCAGCATTTT
TRBJ2-1 | TRBV7-9 | few | - | CASLLDNEQFF | TGTGCCAGCCTATTGGACAATGAGCAGTTCTTC
TRBJ2-1 | TRBV7-4 | few | TRBD2 | CASSLVLAGVIREQFF | TGTGCCAGCAGCTTGGTGCTAGCGGGAGTCATACGTGAGCAGTTCTTC
TRBJ2-5 | TRBV28 | - | - | CASTGPATQETQYF | TGTGCCAGCACTGGACCGGCTACCCAAGAGACCCAGTACTTC
TRBJ2-5 | TRBV9 | few | - | CASSVAGDRGAQYF | TGTGCCAGCAGCGTAGCGGGGGACAGAGGGGCCCAGTACTTC
TRBJ2-7 | TRBV14 | - | TRBD2 | CASSRPGGRVYEQYF | TGTGCCAGCAGCCGACCGGGCGGGAGAGTCTACGAGCAGTACTTC
TRBJ2-7 | TRBV5-1 | - | - | CASSLGQAYYEQYF | TGCGCCAGCAGCTTGGGACAGGCTTACTACGAGCAGTACTTC
TRBJ2-1 | TRBV5-1 | few | - | CASGALYNEQFF | TGCGCCAGCGGCGCCTTATACAATGAGCAGTTCTTC
TRBJ2-1 | TRBV7-7 | - | TRBD2 | CASSPGASGHNEQFF | TGTGCCAGCAGCCCCGGGGCTAGCGGGCACAATGAGCAGTTCTTC
TRBJ1-2 | TRBV5-1 | - | - | CASSFEHNYGYTF | TGCGCCAGCAGCTTTGAACACAACTATGGCTACACCTTC
TRBJ2-1 | TRBV29-1 | many | - | CSVDGNRGGDEQFF | TGCAGCGTTGACGGGAATCGGGGTGGGGATGAGCAGTTCTTC
TRBJ2-3 | TRBV6-5 | many | - | CASSYLAGREWSPDTQYF | TGTGCCAGCAGTTACCTAGCTGGAAGGGAGTGGTCCCCAGATACGCAGTATTTT
TRBJ1-4 | TRBV30 | - | TRBD1 | CAWSERTGGLFF | TGTGCCTGGAGTGAAAGGACAGGCGGCCTGTTTTTT
TRBJ2-7 | TRBV7-2 | many | - | CASSPPQRLFEQYF | TGTGCCAGCAGCCCCCCTCAACGGCTCTTCGAGCAGTACTTC
TRBJ1-2 | TRBV29-1 | few | - | CSVELVRGYGYTF | TGCAGCGTTGAGTTGGTTAGGGGCTATGGCTACACCTTC
TRBJ2-1 | TRBV7-2 | few | TRBD2 | CASSLHPGTSQNEQFF | TGTGCCAGCAGCCTGCACCCCGGGACTAGCCAGAATGAGCAGTTCTTC
TRBJ2-1 | TRBV20-1 | few | - | CSAQRSGFYNEQFF | TGCAGTGCGCAACGGAGCGGGTTCTACAATGAGCAGTTCTTC
TRBJ1-2 | TRBV19 | few | - | CASRRNLDYGYTF | TGTGCCAGTAGACGGAACTTGGACTATGGCTACACCTTC
TRBJ2-7 | TRBV19 | - | - | CASSSGSIYEQYF | TGTGCCAGTAGTAGCGGATCTATCTACGAGCAGTACTTC
TRBJ1-1 | TRBV5-4 | few | - | CASSLWGVEAFF | TGTGCCAGCAGCTTGTGGGGTGTTGAAGCTTTCTTT
TRBJ1-5 | TRBV12-3/TRBV12-4 | few | TRBD1 | CASIHTGGRDQPQHF | TGTGCCAGCATCCATACAGGGGGACGAGATCAGCCCCAGCATTTT
TRBJ2-2 | TRBV9 | - | - | CASSVDVLGAVGELFF | TGTGCCAGCAGCGTAGACGTGTTAGGTGCCGTCGGGGAGCTGTTTTTT
TRBJ2-3 | TRBV19 | few | - | CASSLQEALTDTQYF | TGTGCCAGCAGCCTTCAGGAAGCCCTCACAGATACGCAGTATTTT
TRBJ2-3 | TRBV3-1 | few | TRBD2 | CASRSSGRAVADTQYF | TGTGCCAGCAGATCTAGCGGGAGGGCGGTCGCAGATACGCAGTATTTT
TRBJ2-1 | TRBV14 | few | - | CASRAGSSEGNEQFF | TGTGCCAGCAGGGCGGGGAGTAGCGAGGGGAATGAGCAGTTCTTC
TRBJ1-3 | TRBV4-3 | few | - | CASSQEAQGYGNTIYF | TGCGCCAGCAGCCAAGAGGCCCAGGGGTATGGAAACACCATATATTTT
TRBJ1-1 | TRBV18 | - | - | CASSPPYGNTEAFF | TGTGCCAGCTCACCACCCTATGGGAACACTGAAGCTTTCTTT
TRBJ2-4 | TRBV18 | few | TRBD1 | CASSPLAGGLNIQYF | TGTGCCAGCTCACCACTGGCAGGGGGCTTGAACATTCAGTACTTC
TRBJ2-5 | TRBV7-8 | - | - | CASSMGPQGGETQYF | TGTGCCAGCAGCATGGGACCTCAAGGAGGAGAGACCCAGTACTTC
TRBJ2-7 | TRBV19 | few | - | CASSSYGGYEQYF | TGTGCCAGTAGTTCCTACGGAGGGTACGAGCAGTACTTC
TRBJ2-3 | TRBV15 | - | TRBD1 | CATSRVGTAVMDTQYF | TGTGCCACCAGCAGGGTAGGGACAGCGGTAATGGATACGCAGTATTTT
TRBJ2-7 | TRBV21-1 | many | - | CASRGWEQYF | TGTGCCAGCAGAGGTTGGGAGCAGTACTTC
TRBJ2-7 | TRBV10-3 | many | TRBD2 | CATHGLAPEQYF | TGTGCCACGCACGGACTAGCTCCCGAGCAGTACTTC